This TCR beta chain emerged from a study of blood T cell repertoires in COVID-19. Study overall: Sites across the United States, Italy and Spain contributed samples from acute and convalescent COVID-19. T cells, B-cell-depleted T cells, or PBMCs supplied cDNA or gDNA.

The CDR3 runs to 13 residues. The V gene lost 6 bases and the J gene lost 6 bases, with 14 bases spanning the gap. Germline V lookup: CDR1 MNHEY, CDR2 SVGAGI. How the authors handled the data: Reference gene primer amplification gave estimated nucleated cell counts. The method was immunoSEQ multiplex PCR; TCRdb's version includes in-frame clones alone and lacks a portion of them. The V and J calls and the clone size are those of that table, but D and trimming were determined from the DNA. The table has fewer than 70,000 clones, 80% to 85% seen once; the top ten hold more than 7%. Sequencing was carried out using peripheral blood. The gene calls are TRBV6-5 and TRBJ1-2; possibly TRBD1 for D (5 bases). This receptor was identified in a man aged 50-60 years with active COVID-19. CDR3 amino acids: CASRQTGGDGYTF. The DNA of the CDR3 is TGTGCCAGCAGGCAAACTGGGGGGGATGGCTACACCTTC.